The rows below give T cell receptor beta chains drawn from one sample of a study of T cell clonotyping in hematopoietic cell transplantation. TCRdb's copy holds only in-frame clones and misses some; the assay was immunoSEQ multiplex PCR. There are some 45,000 clones in the sample; about four fifths occur only once, and 5% to 6.5% lies in the top ten. This material consisted of peripheral blood mononuclear cells, taken before stem cell transplant. All receptors derive from a man in his fifties or sixties with myelodysplastic syndrome. Some clones in this sample may be carry-over from other donors' samples. Each CDR3 is given with its conserved first and last residue. Fields, in order: D gene, J gene, clone size, V gene, CDR3 protein, CDR3 DNA. The D gene is left open where the match is weak. The size of a clone is reported for some rows only, either as once, few or many, or as a class for expanded clones.

- | TRBJ2-2 | - | TRBV7-9 | CASSSPDRSYTGELFF | TGTGCCAGCAGCTCGCCCGACAGGTCCTACACCGGGGAGCTGTTTTTT
TRBD2 | TRBJ2-7 | - | TRBV20-1 | CSASGGDEQYF | TGCAGTGCAAGCGGGGGGGACGAGCAGTACTTC
- | TRBJ1-5 | - | TRBV20-1 | CSASTGQPQHF | TGCAGTGCTAGTACAGGTCAGCCCCAGCATTTT
- | TRBJ2-2 | - | TRBV6-5 | CASTQGSLYTGELFF | TGTGCCAGCACCCAAGGGTCTCTCTACACCGGGGAGCTGTTTTTT
- | TRBJ1-5 | - | TRBV27 | CASSPLGGLNQPQHF | TGTGCCAGCAGCCCTCTGGGGGGGTTGAATCAGCCCCAGCATTTT
TRBD2 | TRBJ2-2 | - | TRBV5-6 | CASSFFSGGATGELFF | TGTGCCAGCAGCTTTTTTAGCGGGGGGGCCACCGGGGAGCTGTTTTTT
TRBD2 | TRBJ2-1 | - | TRBV27 | CASNSGRGGFNEQFF | TGTGCCAGCAATTCTGGGCGGGGGGGCTTCAATGAGCAGTTCTTC
- | TRBJ2-3 | - | TRBV7-2 | CASSSRGGQTPHSRRQYF | TGTGCCAGCAGCTCCCGCGGCGGACAGACACCACACAGCAGGAGGCAGTATTTT
- | TRBJ1-4 | - | TRBV15 | CATSRGGRTNEKLFF | TGTGCCACCAGCAGAGGGGGAAGAACTAATGAAAAACTGTTTTTT
TRBD1 | TRBJ2-2 | - | TRBV9 | CASSPRLGQGARSGELFF | TGTGCCAGCAGCCCTCGACTTGGACAGGGGGCTAGGTCCGGGGAGCTGTTTTTT
- | TRBJ2-6 | - | TRBV28 | CASRSGEAGANVLTF | TGTGCCAGCAGATCAGGGGAAGCCGGGGCCAACGTCCTGACTTTC
- | TRBJ1-6 | once | TRBV7-2 | CASSSDRNSPLHF | TGTGCCAGCAGCTCAGACAGGAATTCACCCCTCCACTTT
- | TRBJ1-5 | - | TRBV9 | CASSVVCPKDPAQHF | TGTGCCAGCAGCGTAGTTTGTCCGAAGGATCCGGCCCAGCATTTT
TRBD1 | TRBJ1-2 | - | TRBV9 | CASSVNGQGIGGYTF | TGTGCCAGCAGCGTAAACGGACAGGGAATAGGTGGCTACACCTTC
- | TRBJ1-6 | - | TRBV5-1 | CASSLDRVVLGPLHF | TGCGCCAGCAGCTTGGACAGGGTCGTTCTAGGACCCCTCCACTTT
- | TRBJ1-5 | - | TRBV30 | CAWSSPLRTTGQPQHF | TGTGCCTGGAGTTCGCCCCTAAGGACAACGGGGCAGCCCCAGCATTTT
- | TRBJ2-1 | few | TRBV28 | CASSPHRTSYNEQFF | TGTGCCAGCAGTCCCCACAGGACCTCCTACAATGAGCAGTTCTTC
- | TRBJ2-1 | - | TRBV27 | CASSRTPSYNEQFF | TGTGCCAGCAGCCGGACACCTTCCTACAATGAGCAGTTCTTC
- | TRBJ1-1 | - | TRBV7-6 | CASSLRSNTEAFF | TGTGCCAGCAGCTTAAGGTCGAACACTGAAGCTTTCTTT
TRBD1 | TRBJ2-1 | - | TRBV5-1 | CASSLGTGTGYGEQFF | TGCGCCAGCAGCTTGGGTACCGGGACAGGGTACGGTGAGCAGTTCTTC
- | TRBJ2-7 | few | TRBV18 | CASSPGVHEQYF | TGTGCCAGCTCCCCGGGGGTCCACGAGCAGTACTTC
- | TRBJ2-3 | few | TRBV7-2 | CASSPGDHRDTQYF | TGTGCCAGCAGCCCCGGGGACCACAGAGATACGCAGTATTTT
- | TRBJ2-7 | - | TRBV5-6 | CASSFGAYYEQYF | TGTGCCAGCAGTTTTGGGGCCTACTACGAGCAGTACTTC
- | TRBJ2-7 | - | TRBV19 | CASSMASRNYEQYF | TGTGCCAGTAGTATGGCTAGTCGAAACTACGAGCAGTACTTC
- | TRBJ1-1 | - | TRBV27 | CASSWVRGSGATEAFF | TGTGCCAGCAGTTGGGTGAGGGGTAGTGGGGCTACTGAAGCTTTCTTT
- | TRBJ1-1 | once | TRBV30 | CAWTTNTEAFF | TGTGCCTGGACAACGAACACTGAAGCTTTCTTT
- | TRBJ2-5 | once | TRBV4-3 | CASSLEGRTQYF | TGCGCCAGCAGCCTTGAAGGGAGAACCCAGTACTTC
TRBD1 | TRBJ2-5 | - | TRBV4-2 | CASSRQGKEETQYF | TGTGCCAGCAGCCGACAGGGGAAGGAAGAGACCCAGTACTTC
- | TRBJ1-4 | - | TRBV19 | CASSMNLSGKLFF | TGTGCCAGTAGTATGAATCTGTCCGGAAAACTGTTTTTT
TRBD1 | TRBJ1-6 | - | TRBV6-6 | CASSAGGNSPLHF | TGTGCCAGCAGTGCAGGGGGGAATTCACCCCTCCACTTT
- | TRBJ2-1 | - | TRBV14 | CASSQGFGQFF | TGTGCCAGCAGCCAAGGGTTCGGGCAGTTCTTC
- | TRBJ1-1 | - | TRBV5-1 | CASSLAGTNTEAFF | TGCGCCAGCAGCTTGGCGGGGACGAACACTGAAGCTTTCTTT
- | TRBJ2-2 | - | TRBV11-2 | CASRSRGGELFF | TGTGCCAGCAGGTCGAGAGGAGGGGAGCTGTTTTTT
TRBD1 | TRBJ1-1 | - | TRBV19 | CASSIVGTGNTEAFF | TGTGCCAGTAGTATAGTCGGGACAGGGAACACTGAAGCTTTCTTT
TRBD2 | TRBJ2-3 | - | TRBV7-2 | CASRLAGGTDTQYF | TGTGCCAGCAGACTAGCGGGGGGTACAGATACGCAGTATTTT
TRBD1 | TRBJ1-2 | once | TRBV4-1 | CASSQEGTGYGYTF | TGCGCCAGCAGCCAAGAGGGGACAGGGTATGGCTACACCTTC
TRBD1 | TRBJ2-7 | - | TRBV2 | CASRTDRGRHEQYF | TGTGCCAGCAGAACGGACAGGGGGAGGCACGAGCAGTACTTC
- | TRBJ1-6 | few | TRBV19 | CASSRETGFSFSPLHF | TGTGCCAGTAGTAGAGAAACAGGGTTTTCATTTTCACCCCTCCACTTT
TRBD1 | TRBJ2-7 | once | TRBV10-3 | CAIMAGGAYYEQYF | TGTGCCATCATGGCAGGGGGCGCTTACTACGAGCAGTACTTC